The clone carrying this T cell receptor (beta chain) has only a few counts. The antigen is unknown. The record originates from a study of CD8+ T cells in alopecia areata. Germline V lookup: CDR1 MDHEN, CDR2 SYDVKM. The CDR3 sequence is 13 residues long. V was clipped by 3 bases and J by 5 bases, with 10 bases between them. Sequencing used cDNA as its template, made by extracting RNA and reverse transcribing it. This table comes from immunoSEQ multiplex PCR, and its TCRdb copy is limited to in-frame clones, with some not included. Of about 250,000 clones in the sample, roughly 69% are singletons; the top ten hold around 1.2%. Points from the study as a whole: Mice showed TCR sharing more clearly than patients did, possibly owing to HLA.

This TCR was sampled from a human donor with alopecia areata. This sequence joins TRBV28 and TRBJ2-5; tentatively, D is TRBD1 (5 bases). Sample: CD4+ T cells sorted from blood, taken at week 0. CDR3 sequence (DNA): TGTGCCAGCAGTTTGGCAGGGCATGAGACCCAGTACTTC. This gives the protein CASSLAGHETQYF.